These 30 T cell receptor beta chains came from one sample sequenced in a study of cytomegalovirus exposure and HLA in healthy donors. 13 Jbeta primers and 60 Vbeta primers were used for the PCR. Some clones are missing from TCRdb's copy, which holds only in-frame ones; the method was immunoSEQ multiplex PCR. Counted here are 89,000 or so clones, around four fifths occurring once; the ten biggest clones make up roughly 1.9%. Sequences were obtained from PBMCs. The source is a boy between 5 and 17 years old in good health and CMV-seronegative.

The gene calls are TRBV11-2 and TRBJ2-1, with TRBD2 identical over 12 bases. V shed 2 bases and J 2 bases; nucleotides not matched to a gene: 4. The CDR3 has 17 residues. Germline V lookup: CDR1 SGHAT, CDR2 FQNNGV. DNA for the CDR3: TGTGCCAGCAGCTTATTGGCTAGCGGGGGGGCCTACAATGAGCAGTTCTTC. It translates to CASSLLASGGAYNEQFF. The whole variable domain, filled in from reference TRBV11-2 and TRBJ2-1, reads EAGVAQSPRYKIIEKRQSVAFWCNPISGHATLYWYQQILGQGPKLLIQFQNNGVVDDSQLPKDRFSAERLKGVDSTLKIQPAKLEDSAVYLCASSLLASGGAYNEQFFGPGTRLTVL.

This clone was recorded a few times. The rearrangement joins TRBV29-1 to TRBJ1-2; TRBD1 might be the D (6 bases). V was clipped by 7 bases and J by 4 bases, with 10 bases between them. The CDR3 contains 11 residues. Germline V lookup: CDR1 SQVTM, CDR2 ANQGSEA. The CDR3 loop is CSAQGTYGYTF. The CDR3 DNA reads TGCAGCGCCCAGGGGACCTATGGCTACACCTTC.

This chain connects TRBV30 to TRBJ1-2, with D hard to call. This CDR3 is 12 amino acids long. V shed 1 base and J shed 5 bases, with 8 bases lying between them. Germline V CDR1 and CDR2: GTSNPN, SVGIG (reference sequence). The CDR3 loop reads CAWSGTAYGYTF. The DNA of the CDR3 is TGTGCCTGGAGTGGTACAGCATATGGCTACACCTTC.

The rearrangement uses TRBV4-2 and TRBJ2-3; D is unresolved. Trimming removed 4 bases from V and 2 bases from J, with 13 bases in between. CDR1 and CDR2 from the germline V gene are LGHNA and YNFKEQ. The CDR3 covers 15 residues. The CDR3: CASSPLTVHTDTQYF. In DNA form, the CDR3 reads TGTGCCAGCAGCCCACTAACCGTGCACACAGATACGCAGTATTTT.

V is TRBV27 and J is TRBJ1-2, with D perhaps TRBD1 (5 bases). V was pared by 0 bases and J by 6 bases, with 8 bases between. The CDR3 consists of 13 residues. Germline assignment: CDR1 MNHEY and CDR2 SMNVEV (reference sequence). The CDR3 region is CASSLSVGDGYTF. The DNA for the CDR3 is TGTGCCAGCAGTTTATCGGTAGGGGATGGCTACACCTTC.

This rearrangement joins TRBV6-6 to TRBJ2-7; D is perhaps TRBD1 (5 bases). Germline V gives CDR1 MNHNY, CDR2 SVGAGI (reference sequence). The CDR3 consists of 13 residues. The germline V and J ends were trimmed by 8 bases and 1 base, with 12 bases remaining between them. CDR3 DNA sequence: TGTGCCAGCGGCAGGGTGGGGTCCTACGAGCAGTACTTC. This translates into CASGRVGSYEQYF.

The V call is TRBV4-3, the J call TRBJ1-2; 7 bases match TRBD1. V trimming: 2 bases; J trimming: 7 bases; junction bases outside the gene matches: 7. There are 14 residues in the CDR3. The germline gives CDR1 LGHNA, CDR2 YSLEER. CDR3 amino acids: CASSQHYRGGGYTF. The CDR3 DNA reads TGCGCCAGCAGCCAACATTACAGGGGAGGTGGCTACACCTTC.

The V gene is TRBV27, the J gene TRBJ1-2; tentatively, D is TRBD1 (5 bases). This CDR3 is built from 12 residues. Trimming took 3 bases from V and 8 from J, leaving 10 bases between them. From germline, CDR1 is MNHEY and CDR2 SMNVEV (reference sequence). The CDR3 reads CASSLAGRGYTF. The CDR3 DNA follows: TGTGCCAGCAGTTTGGCAGGGCGGGGCTACACCTTC.

V is TRBV7-3 and J is TRBJ1-1; D unclear. The V end lost 2 bases, the J end lost 6 bases, and 7 bases lay between the germline ends. Germline assignment: CDR1 SGHTA and CDR2 FQGTGA. This CDR3 region has 12 residues. The CDR3: CASSLYGAEAFF. In DNA, the CDR3 is TGTGCCAGCAGCTTATACGGGGCTGAAGCTTTCTTT.

The chain has TRBV25-1 and TRBJ1-2; 7 nucleotides match TRBD1. The CDR3 sequence is 15 residues long. CDR1 is MGHDK and CDR2 is SYGVNS in the germline V gene. V trimming: 1 base; J trimming: 4 bases; junction bases outside the gene matches: 6. Written as DNA, the CDR3 is TGTGCCAGCAGTGAATGGGGACAGCAGACCTATGGCTACACCTTC. Amino acids: CASSEWGQQTYGYTF.

This rearrangement joins TRBV28 to TRBJ1-1, with D maybe TRBD1 (5 bases). Per the germline V gene, CDR1 is MDHEN and CDR2 is SYDVKM. This CDR3 region has 14 residues. V was clipped by 3 bases and J by 0 bases, with 8 bases between them. DNA for the CDR3: TGTGCCAGCAGTTTGGGGGGAATGAACACTGAAGCTTTCTTT. This translates into CASSLGGMNTEAFF.

The chain is built from TRBV13 and TRBJ2-7, with 7 bases matching TRBD2. This CDR3 has 15 amino acids. CDR1 is PRHDT, CDR2 FYEKMQ, per germline (reference sequence). Germline trimming cut 3 bases from V and 5 bases from J; bases unmatched to any gene: 10. The CDR3 region is CASSFGGLVQDEQYF. The CDR3 bases are TGTGCCAGCAGCTTTGGAGGACTAGTCCAGGACGAGCAGTACTTC.

The chain links TRBV6-5 to TRBJ1-1; TRBD1 is a possible D gene (6 bases). The CDR3 runs 16 residues. Germline V CDR1 and CDR2: MNHEY, SVGAGI. Trimming took off 0 bases at V and 1 base at J, with 12 bases between the two ends. The CDR3 here is CASSYSEGVANTEAFF. The CDR3, as DNA: TGTGCCAGCAGTTACTCTGAGGGGGTTGCGAACACTGAAGCTTTCTTT.

The chain links TRBV7-2 to TRBJ1-5; 9 nucleotides align to TRBD1. Unmatched junction bases numbered 5, after V lost 5 bases and J lost 0 bases. The CDR3 is 16 amino acids. Germline CDR1 SGHTA, CDR2 FQGNSA. The CDR3 DNA follows: TGTGCCAGCAGCACCGGGACAGGGAATAGCAATCAGCCCCAGCATTTT. Encoded protein: CASSTGTGNSNQPQHF.

V usage is TRBV4-3 and J usage is TRBJ2-7; 7 bases match TRBD2. The CDR3 length is 15 residues. The germline gives CDR1 LGHNA, CDR2 YSLEER. Trimming removed 1 base from V and 3 bases from J; junction bases left unmatched: 6. CDR3 nucleotides: TGCGCCAGCAGCCAAGGGGCTAGCGGCCTCTACGAGCAGTACTTC. This encodes CASSQGASGLYEQYF.

This rearrangement joins TRBV29-1 to TRBJ1-2; TRBD1 matches 12 bases. Germline CDR1 SQVTM, CDR2 ANQGSEA. Losses at the gene ends were 4 bases for V and 8 bases for J; bases not matched to a gene: 11. The CDR3 is 15 residues long. The CDR3: CSVARYGTGGDGYTF. The CDR3 DNA reads TGCAGCGTTGCGAGATATGGGACAGGGGGCGACGGCTACACCTTC.

This clone was seen only a few times. This sequence joins TRBV6-1 and TRBJ1-4; possibly TRBD1 for D (6 bases). Between the trimmed V and J ends, which lost 8 bases and 4 bases, there was a span of 14 bases. Germline V CDR1 and CDR2: MNHNS, SASEGT. This CDR3 has 14 residues. The CDR3 protein is CASQSGQINEKLFF. In nucleotides, the CDR3 is TGTGCCAGCCAATCAGGACAGATTAATGAAAAACTGTTTTTT.

The chain recombines TRBV6-5 with TRBJ1-1, with 11 bases identical to TRBD1. Trimming took 6 bases from V and 1 from J; bases not matched to a gene: 1. Germline V gene data show CDR1 as MNHEY and CDR2 as SVGAGI. The length of the CDR3 is 14 residues. The CDR3 loop reads CASSGQGANTEAFF. In DNA, the CDR3 is TGTGCCAGCAGCGGACAGGGGGCGAACACTGAAGCTTTCTTT.

This chain connects TRBV6-6 to TRBJ1-1; 7 nucleotides line up with TRBD1. V lost 0 bases, J lost 8 bases, and 6 bases stayed unmatched. Germline CDR1 reads MNHNY; CDR2 reads SVGAGI (reference sequence). There are 14 residues in the CDR3. CDR3 in amino acids: CASSYSRGQMEAFF. The CDR3 DNA reads TGTGCCAGCAGTTACTCGAGGGGACAGATGGAAGCTTTCTTT.

The genes are TRBV30 and TRBJ2-7; maybe TRBD2 (7 bases). Trimming stripped 0 bases from V and 7 bases from J, with 19 bases between. The CDR3 has 15 residues. Germline CDR1 is GTSNPN and CDR2 is SVGIG (reference sequence). The CDR3 DNA reads as TGTGCCTGGAGTGTAGGGGGGGGGCGGCTGAGGGAGCAGTACTTC. This gives the protein CAWSVGGGRLREQYF.

The V gene is TRBV25-1, the J gene TRBJ1-4, with TRBD1 matching over 9 bases. V shed 5 bases, J shed 7 bases, and the junction held 8 bases outside the gene matches. CDR1 and CDR2 (germline): MGHDK, SYGVNS. The length of the CDR3 is 15 residues. The CDR3 region has the DNA TGTGCCAGCAGTCCCCGGGACAGGGTGATTGAAAAACTGTTTTTT. Protein sequence: CASSPRDRVIEKLFF.

This clone was counted between two and nine times. The chain employs TRBV4-3 and TRBJ1-1; D remains ambiguous. The germline V gene encodes CDR1 LGHNA and CDR2 YSLEER. Trimming took off 0 bases at V and 1 base at J, with 9 bases between the two ends. The CDR3 has 15 residues. The CDR3 loop is CASSQDRAGNTEAFF. The CDR3 DNA sequence: TGCGCCAGCAGCCAAGATCGGGCGGGGAACACTGAAGCTTTCTTT.

CDR3: CASSYGGLDTEAFF. The CDR3, as DNA: TGTGCCAGCAGTTACGGGGGCCTGGACACTGAAGCTTTCTTT. This rearrangement joins TRBV6-6 to TRBJ1-1; D possibly corresponds to TRBD1 (6 bases). Looked up from germline, CDR1 is MNHNY and CDR2 is SVGAGI (reference sequence). The CDR3 runs 14 residues. Trimming removed 2 bases at V and 3 bases at J, with 10 bases between.

The V and J genes are TRBV7-6 and TRBJ2-1, with a tentative D call TRBD1 (5 bases). The V end lost 4 bases, the J end lost 7 bases, and 11 bases lay between the germline ends. This CDR3 is built from 13 residues. The germline V gene has CDR1 SGHVS and CDR2 FNYEAQ. The CDR3: CASSWQGINEQFF. For the CDR3, the DNA is TGTGCCAGCAGCTGGCAGGGAATAAATGAGCAGTTCTTC.

The chain links TRBV9 to TRBJ1-1, with TRBD1 identical over 10 bases. Germline assignment: CDR1 SGDLS and CDR2 YYNGEE. Losses at the gene ends were 4 bases for V and 1 base for J; bases not matched to a gene: 7. The CDR3 contains 16 residues. The CDR3 region has the DNA TGTGCCAGCAGCACCGGGACAGGGGTTAAGAACACTGAAGCTTTCTTT. Protein product: CASSTGTGVKNTEAFF.

J is TRBJ2-7 and V is TRBV6-1; tentative D call: TRBD2 (7 bases). The germline gives CDR1 MNHNS, CDR2 SASEGT. This CDR3 spans 14 amino acids. Trimming removed 1 base at V and 4 bases at J, with 11 bases between. The CDR3 DNA follows: TGTGCCAGCAGTGAAGTTGGGGGGGCTTACGAGCAGTACTTC. Translated: CASSEVGGAYEQYF.

The chain recombines TRBV7-3 with TRBJ2-7; TRBD1 aligns across 8 bases. The ends lost 5 bases at V and 5 bases at J; junction bases unmatched: 8. The CDR3 covers 14 residues. Germline values: CDR1 SGHTA, CDR2 FQGTGA. The CDR3 DNA reads as TGTGCCAGCAGCCAGCCCGGGACAGGTAACGAGCAGTACTTC. It codes for CASSQPGTGNEQYF.

The chain uses TRBV6-5 and TRBJ1-1; TRBD1 is a possible D gene (5 bases). The CDR3 runs to 15 residues. From germline, CDR1 is MNHEY and CDR2 SVGAGI. V dropped 2 bases and J dropped 4 bases, with 14 bases sitting between them. CDR3 nucleotides: TGTGCCAGCAGTTACAATCTCCCAGGGCGCACTGAAGCTTTCTTT. Its translation: CASSYNLPGRTEAFF.

V gene TRBV27 combines with J gene TRBJ2-7; no reliable D call. Germline loops: CDR1 MNHEY, CDR2 SMNVEV (reference sequence). V was shortened by 5 bases and J by 6 bases, with 17 bases between the two germline ends. CDR3 length: 14 residues. Written as DNA, the CDR3 is TGTGCCAGCAGTCCCAGCGTGTTCTTAGGCGAGCAGTACTTC. It codes for CASSPSVFLGEQYF.

This clone was counted a single time. The genes are TRBV6-5 and TRBJ2-5, with 7 nucleotides matching TRBD1. The CDR3 length is 15 residues. In germline, CDR1 is MNHEY, CDR2 SVGAGI. With 2 bases clipped from V and 1 base from J, the junction kept 4 bases outside the gene matches. CDR3 DNA: TGTGCCAGCAGTTACCCCGGGACAGCCCAAGAGACCCAGTACTTC. This sequence encodes CASSYPGTAQETQYF.